These 4 T cell receptor beta chains came from one sample sequenced in a study of blood T cell repertoires in COVID-19. Method: immunoSEQ multiplex PCR; TCRdb's copy keeps in-frame clones and lacks some. The sample holds approximately 400,000 clones, 81% seen once. The sequencing input was peripheral blood. All receptors come from a human donor with acute or convalescent COVID-19. The donor label of this sample is uncertain.

This chain uses TRBV5-1 with TRBJ2-3; 9 bases fit TRBD2. Looked up from germline, CDR1 is SGHRS and CDR2 is YFSETQ. The CDR3 is 16 residues long. The V and J ends lost 3 bases and 5 bases, in that order; junction bases with no gene match: 10. The chain's CDR3 is CASSSNLLAGKDTQYF. The CDR3 DNA follows: TGCGCCAGCAGCTCAAACCTGCTAGCGGGAAAAGATACGCAGTATTTT.

As to this clone: Other DNA sequences in the same sample also yield this CDR3. This chain joins TRBV18 and TRBJ1-6, with TRBD1 matching 7 bases. V trimming: 4 bases; J trimming: 6 bases; junction bases outside the gene matches: 0. This CDR3 is 13 amino acids long. Germline-derived CDR1 and CDR2 are KGHSH and LQKENI. The CDR3 bases are TGTGCCAGCTCACAGGGGGCTAATTCACCCCTCCACTTT. Translated: CASSQGANSPLHF.

The chain uses TRBV27 and TRBJ2-3, with 7 bases lining up with TRBD2. V lost 2 bases, J lost 3 bases, and 14 bases stayed unmatched. Germline assignment: CDR1 MNHEY and CDR2 SMNVEV (reference sequence). The CDR3 consists of 18 residues. CDR3 amino acids: CASSLRGWGGSWTDTQYF. Written as DNA, the CDR3 is TGTGCCAGCAGTTTAAGGGGCTGGGGGGGATCCTGGACAGATACGCAGTATTTT.

The chain is built from TRBV7-9 and TRBJ1-2, with D hard to call. The CDR3 sequence is 16 residues long. V lost 1 base to trimming and J lost 7 bases, with 19 bases between them. Germline-derived CDR1 and CDR2 are SEHNR and FQNEAQ (reference sequence). The CDR3 reads CASSLDGDEGVIGYTF. The CDR3 nucleotides read TGTGCCAGCAGCTTAGATGGGGATGAGGGTGTCATTGGCTACACCTTC. Full variable domain (remainder filled in from reference TRBV7-9 and TRBJ1-2): DTGVSQNPRHKITKRGQNVTFRCDPISEHNRLYWYRQTLGQGPEFLTYFQNEAQLEKSRLLSDRFSAERPKGSFSTLEIQRTEQGDSAMYLCASSLDGDEGVIGYTFGSGTRLTVV.